Given below is one T cell receptor beta chain in context. The target antigen is unknown. The data are from a study of cytomegalovirus exposure and HLA in healthy donors. The study, taken as a whole, reports: The authors later found HLA-associated TCR beta chains more clonally expanded than equally common others. The authors assumed roughly uniform sequencing depth across donors for presence/absence analyses.

Trimming cost V 2 bases and J 4 bases; bases outside gene matches: 8. Germline V gene lookup returns CDR1 KGHSH and CDR2 LQKENI. This CDR3 region has 15 residues. PCR employed 60 Vbeta and 13 Jbeta primers. TCRdb keeps only in-frame clones here, not all; method: immunoSEQ multiplex PCR. The table lists more than 110,000 clones, roughly three quarters of them singletons. What was sequenced was PBMCs. The receptor was isolated from a male donor in good health and CMV-seronegative. This chain connects TRBV18 to TRBJ2-7, with 7 bases lining up with TRBD1. CDR3 residues: CASSPRGTVSYEQYF. The CDR3 bases are TGTGCCAGCTCACCAAGGGGGACAGTTTCTTACGAGCAGTACTTC. Together with reference TRBV18 and TRBJ2-7, the CDR3 gives the full variable domain: NAGVMQNPRHLVRRRGQEARLRCSPMKGHSHVYWYRQLPEEGLKFMVYLQKENIIDESGMPKERFSAEFPKEGPSILRIQQVVRGDSAAYFCASSPRGTVSYEQYFGPGTRLTVT.